The 8 T cell receptor beta chains below come from one sample, sequenced in a study of blood T cell repertoires in COVID-19. The data were produced by immunoSEQ multiplex PCR, yet TCRdb's version contains in-frame clones alone and is incomplete. The repertoire consists of 210,000 or so clones, with more than 70% occurring once and the leading ten covering 2.5% to 3%. Specimen: peripheral blood. These receptors were collected from a man between 45 and 60 years old with active or convalescent COVID-19.

This clone is a singleton in its sample. This chain joins TRBV11-2 and TRBJ1-2; D not certain. Deletions cut 1 base from V and 8 bases from J, with 17 bases between. The CDR3 length is 15 residues. Germline V gene lookup returns CDR1 SGHAT and CDR2 FQNNGV. The CDR3 reads CASSLVRVGLDGYTF. The CDR3 coding sequence is TGTGCCAGCAGCTTAGTGAGGGTCGGTTTGGACGGCTACACCTTC.

V usage is TRBV4-3 and J usage is TRBJ1-1, with a tentative D call TRBD1 (6 bases). Trimming stripped 0 bases from V and 6 bases from J, with 17 bases between. Per the germline V gene, CDR1 is LGHNA and CDR2 is YSLEER. This CDR3 comprises 16 residues. This CDR3 reads CASSQDGSREGAEAFF. CDR3 nucleotides: TGCGCCAGCAGCCAAGATGGATCCCGGGAGGGGGCTGAAGCTTTCTTT.

The chain recombines TRBV28 with TRBJ2-7; D unclear. Looked up from germline, CDR1 is MDHEN and CDR2 is SYDVKM. CDR3 length: 13 amino acids. The germline V and J ends were trimmed by 5 bases and 3 bases, with 11 bases remaining between them. The DNA for the CDR3 is TGTGCCAGCAGTCTACAGAATAACTACGAGCAGTACTTC. Translating it yields CASSLQNNYEQYF.

The J gene is TRBJ1-4, the V gene TRBV29-1; 11 bases line up with TRBD1. The V gene's germline CDR1 is SQVTM and CDR2 ANQGSEA. V was clipped by 4 bases and J by 5 bases; unmatched bases: 3. This CDR3 is built from 14 residues. This chain's CDR3 is CSVGGQGGNEKLFF. Written as DNA, the CDR3 is TGCAGCGTTGGGGGACAGGGGGGAAATGAAAAACTGTTTTTT.

The rearrangement uses TRBV5-1 and TRBJ2-3; 12 bases map to TRBD2. The germline CDR1 and CDR2 sequences are SGHRS and YFSETQ. V shed 3 bases, J shed 2 bases, and the junction held 4 bases outside the gene matches. The CDR3 runs 16 residues. The CDR3 region is CASSSGTSGFTDTQYF. CDR3 bases: TGCGCCAGCAGCTCCGGGACTAGCGGGTTCACAGATACGCAGTATTTT.

The chain combines TRBV29-1 with TRBJ1-3; D is undetermined. The CDR3 is 14 residues long. The germline V gene has CDR1 SQVTM and CDR2 ANQGSEA. The V gene lost 6 bases and the J gene lost 0 bases, with 12 bases spanning the gap. In DNA form, the CDR3 reads TGCAGCGTGGCGGGTGTCAACTCTGGAAACACCATATATTTT. The encoded protein is CSVAGVNSGNTIYF.

The chain links TRBV19 to TRBJ1-1; D is unresolved. The CDR3 sequence is 12 residues long. CDR1 LNHDA and CDR2 SQIVND come from the germline V gene (reference sequence). V was trimmed by 6 bases and J by 5 bases, leaving 10 bases between them. CDR3 residues: CASSATGTEAFF. CDR3 nucleotide sequence: TGTGCCAGTAGCGCCACGGGGACTGAAGCTTTCTTT.

This chain joins TRBV4-1 and TRBJ1-1; D is unclear. CDR1 is MGHRA, CDR2 YSYEKL, per germline. Trimming removed 4 bases at V and 7 bases at J, with 10 bases between. This CDR3 comprises 12 residues. The CDR3 is CASSPRTGEAFF. CDR3 DNA: TGCGCCAGCAGCCCAAGGACTGGTGAAGCTTTCTTT.